This TCR beta chain was identified during a study of glioma-infiltrating T cells. Study context: Glioblastomas were WHO grade IV, sampled at first diagnosis; low-grade were grade II. Blood libraries targeted about 4.5- to 11-fold coverage of 910,000 or so T cells.

The iRepertoire nested amplicon-rescue multiplex PCR amplified TCR alpha and beta CDR3s from RNA. TCRdb independently ran MiXCR on the multiplex PCR reads; one entry per CDR3 protein. The repertoire has more than 300,000 distinct CDR3 sequences, about 40% of them found once; the top ten carry 12%. With regard to this clonotype: Its antigen is unidentified.

Germline CDR1 and CDR2: ENHRY and SYGVKD. After removal of 5 bases from V and 0 bases from J, the junction contained 6 bases not matched to a gene. The CDR3 spans 15 residues. Study-wide points: Tissue and blood shared very few CDR3 sequences.

The sequenced sample consisted of glioma tissue, nonneoplastic brain tissue, or PBMCs (not recorded which). The TCR comes from a human donor with low-grade glioma or glioblastoma, undergoing nonglioma brain surgery, or in good health (not recorded which). The rearrangement joins TRBV10-3 to TRBJ1-2; 7 bases fit TRBD1. CDR3 residues: CAISRPGGTNYGYTF. The CDR3 DNA sequence: TGTGCCATCAGTAGACCAGGGGGGACTAACTATGGCTACACCTTC.